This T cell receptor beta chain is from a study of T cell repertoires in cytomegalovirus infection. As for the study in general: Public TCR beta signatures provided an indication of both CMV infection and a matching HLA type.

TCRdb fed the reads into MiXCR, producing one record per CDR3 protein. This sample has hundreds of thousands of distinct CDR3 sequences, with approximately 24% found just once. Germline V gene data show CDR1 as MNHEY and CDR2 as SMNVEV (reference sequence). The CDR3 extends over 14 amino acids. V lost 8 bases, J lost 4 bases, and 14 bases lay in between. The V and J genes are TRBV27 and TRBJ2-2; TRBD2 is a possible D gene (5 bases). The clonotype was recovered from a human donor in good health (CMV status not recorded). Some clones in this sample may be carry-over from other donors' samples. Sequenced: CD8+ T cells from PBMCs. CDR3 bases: TGTGCCAGCCTAGAGAGGGCGCGCACCGGGGAGCTGTTTTTT. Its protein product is CASLERARTGELFF.